The source of this TCR beta chain is a study of T cell responses to AZD1222 COVID-19 vaccine (dated by TCRdb to the early 2020s). Regarding the complete study: A total of approximately 240 trial participants underwent TCR sequencing, of whom around 210 had received two doses of AZD1222 and 26 had received two doses of the MenACWY control vaccine. Trial participants were enrolled by age into subgroups of 18-55, 56-69 and 70-plus years, and around 150, 28 and 57 TCR-sequenced participants, respectively, were included in these subgroups.

The time point label, read with the paper, signifies: about 28 days (+/-7) after the second vaccine dose. AZD1222 recipients given second doses at about 4 weeks or at about 12 weeks were pooled, since spike-specific TCR depth and breadth were not found to differ between the two schedules. Vaccinee samples came from UK trials COV001 and COV002, including a single-blind randomized controlled phase 2/3 trial of AZD1222 (ChAdOx1 nCoV-19) in healthy adults. For TCRbeta chain sequencing, PBMC samples from trial participants were taken at day 0 and at day 28 after the second dose. The investigation overall reported the following: The vaccine-associated CD4 TCRs covered the entire spike protein, and the dominant responses fell in regions 160-218 and 743-854. Conclusions about previously exposed vaccinees were limited because only six AZD1222 recipients were SARS-CoV-2 seropositive at baseline. Most participants were white British and females outnumbered males, and the authors suggested that clonal diversity may have been underestimated. After two AZD1222 doses, spike-specific TCR breadth and depth were significantly higher than at day 0 and than in MenACWY recipients. In the small 56-69-year group, the increase in depth fell short of significance, most likely because of low power. Because no samples from the day 14 peak response were available, repertoires could be characterized only after the peak T cell response. Reportedly, almost half of the unique spike-specific TCRs recognized epitopes lying outside the regions that are mutated in the B.1.351 and B.1.1.7 variants.

Spanning cysteine to phenylalanine, the CDR3 consists of 15 amino acids. Only the CDR3 portion is preserved as DNA: 45 bases, with reading frame beginning at the first base. A distance of 18 bases separates the germline ends of V and J, which lose 0 bases and 9 bases respectively. CDR1 and CDR2 are drawn from the germline V gene: SGHRS, YFSETQ. Remarks on this clone: No antigen is known for it. No much larger clone is present one base from it, and per-base qualities are unavailable.

The CDR3 regions of human TCRbeta chains were subjected to immunosequencing. Regarding the original processing steps: TCRs in the repertoires were matched against a reference library of SARS-CoV-2-specific TCRs that had been generated with the MIRA antigen-specificity platform. Breadth was defined as the fraction of unique TCRs that were SARS-CoV-2-associated. Depth was defined as the fraction of total T cells that were SARS-CoV-2-associated. Each spike-specific TCR was assigned to its reactive spike region and to a CD4 or CD8 class using the MIRA data. Log10-transformed breadth and depth values were compared by one-way ANOVA with Sidak's multiple comparisons tests. Sourced from immuneACCESS, this table was stored by TCRdb with only in-frame sequences that have V and J called. A share of the clones is absent; for the studies checked, an unresolved V gene accounts for under half, and the remainder has no known explanation. Clone size and V and J calls were adopted from that table, with D and trimming inferred from the DNA. A total of 97,000 or so clones appear in this sample, 90% to 95% of them only once. 8% to 8.5% of the sample comes from the top ten.

This clonotype originated in an adult who received the AZD1222 COVID-19 vaccine. The chain uses TRBV5-1 and TRBJ1-1; the D gene assignment is ambiguous. The sequencing here drew on peripheral blood, taken 28 days after the second AZD1222 dose. The sequence in DNA is TGCGCCAGCAGCTTGGCCGAGGAGCCATACACACAAGCTTTCTTT. Translated, it reads CASSLAEEPYTQAFF.